This T cell receptor beta chain emerged from a study of response to subunit inactivated influenza vaccine. TCRdb redid the calling of the RT-PCR reads with MiXCR, one entry per CDR3 protein. The data show about 620,000 distinct CDR3 sequences, around 10% seen once. This clonotype showed up just a few times. This CDR3 is 15 amino acids long. Germline values: CDR1 LGHDT, CDR2 YNNKEL (reference sequence). Losses at the gene ends were 3 bases for V and 3 bases for J; bases not matched to a gene: 4. These data were also reused for a study on T cells expressing NK-cell markers. From that second work: TCR beta cDNA was generated via 5'RACE template switching incorporating UMIs. The study drew TCR beta repertoires from sorted CD3+CD56+NKG2C+, CD3+CD56+NKG2C- and CD3+CD56-NKG2C+ T cells.

Sequencing used PBMCs from blood, obtained on the day of vaccination. The source of this sequence is a man between 45 and 60 years old who received an inactivated influenza vaccine. The rearrangement links TRBV3-1 to TRBJ2-7, with TRBD1 matching over 11 bases. In DNA form, the CDR3 reads TGTGCCAGCAGCCACGACGGGACAGGGGGCTACGAGCAGTACTTC. This translates into CASSHDGTGGYEQYF.